This T cell receptor (beta chain) emerged from a study of identical twins. TCRdb reprocessed the 5' RACE reads via MiXCR and lists one record per CDR3 protein. The sample has around 1.7 million distinct CDR3 sequences, about 32% seen once. The CDR3 length is 12 residues. Trimming removed 2 bases from V and 9 bases from J, with 9 bases in between. Germline V gives CDR1 SGHRS, CDR2 YFSETQ. Comments on this clonotype: Its matching antigen is unknown.

Study-wide results and caveats: Cord blood beta clonotypes present at high abundance carried fewer insertions; no such pattern appeared in memory repertoires.

The source of this sequence is a newborn girl in good health. The rearrangement joins TRBV5-1 to TRBJ1-5, with D perhaps TRBD1 (5 bases). The material sequenced was cord blood. The CDR3 nucleotides read TGCGCCAGCAGCTTCGACGGGGGGCCCCAGCATTTT. The encoded protein is CASSFDGGPQHF.